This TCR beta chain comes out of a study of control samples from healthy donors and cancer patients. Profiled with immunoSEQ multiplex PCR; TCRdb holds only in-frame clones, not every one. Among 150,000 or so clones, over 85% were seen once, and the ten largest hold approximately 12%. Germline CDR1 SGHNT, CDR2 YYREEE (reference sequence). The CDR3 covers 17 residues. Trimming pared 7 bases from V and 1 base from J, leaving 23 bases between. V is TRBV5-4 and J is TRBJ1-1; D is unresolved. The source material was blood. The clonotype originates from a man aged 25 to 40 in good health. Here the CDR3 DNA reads TGTGCCAGCCATCCCCAAAGATCGAATCGACAGAACACTGAAGCTTTCTTT. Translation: CASHPQRSNRQNTEAFF.